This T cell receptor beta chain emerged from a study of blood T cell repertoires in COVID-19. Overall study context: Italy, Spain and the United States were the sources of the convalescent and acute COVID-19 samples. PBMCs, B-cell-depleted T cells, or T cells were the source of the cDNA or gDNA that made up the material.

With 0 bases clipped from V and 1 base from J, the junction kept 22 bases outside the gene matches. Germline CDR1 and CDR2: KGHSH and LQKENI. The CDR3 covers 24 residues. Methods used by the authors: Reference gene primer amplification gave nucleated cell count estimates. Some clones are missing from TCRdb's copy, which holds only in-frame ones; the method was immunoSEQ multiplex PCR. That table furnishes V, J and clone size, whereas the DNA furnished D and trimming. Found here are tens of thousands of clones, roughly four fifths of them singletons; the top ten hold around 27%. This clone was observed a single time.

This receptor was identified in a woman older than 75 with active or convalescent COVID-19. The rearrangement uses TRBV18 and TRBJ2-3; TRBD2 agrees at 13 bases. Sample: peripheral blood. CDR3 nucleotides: TGTGCCAGCTCACCACCGCCCTCATGGACTAGCGGGGGAGCTAGATACTCTCGCACAGATACGCAGTATTTT. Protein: CASSPPPSWTSGGARYSRTDTQYF.